The 21 T cell receptor beta chains presented below share a single source sample, sequenced in a study of blood T cell repertoires in COVID-19. TCRdb's table, derived via immunoSEQ multiplex PCR, lists solely in-frame clones and lacks some. The sample lists 70,000 or so clones; about nine tenths were seen once. Sequenced: peripheral blood. Receptor source: a woman older than 75 with active or convalescent COVID-19.

The chain has TRBV19 and TRBJ1-5; D possibly corresponds to TRBD1 (5 bases). CDR1 and CDR2 (germline): LNHDA, SQIVND (reference sequence). CDR3 length: 15 residues. Between the trimmed V and J ends, which lost 7 bases and 1 base, there was a span of 14 bases. CDR3 sequence reads: CASKLSWTSNQPQHF. CDR3 nucleotide sequence: TGTGCCAGTAAATTGTCTTGGACAAGCAATCAGCCCCAGCATTTT.

This chain uses TRBV29-1 with TRBJ1-1; 11 nucleotides line up with TRBD1. The CDR3 consists of 13 residues. CDR1 SQVTM and CDR2 ANQGSEA come from the germline V gene. Unmatched junction bases numbered 1, after V lost 5 bases and J lost 2 bases. In DNA form, the CDR3 reads TGCAGCGTTAGGACAGGGGGCAACACTGAAGCTTTCTTT. This translates into CSVRTGGNTEAFF. Full variable domain (remainder filled in from reference TRBV29-1 and TRBJ1-1): SAVISQKPSRDICQRGTSLTIQCQVDSQVTMMFWYRQQPGQSLTLIATANQGSEATYESGFVIDKFPISRPNLTFSTLTVSNMSPEDSSIYLCSVRTGGNTEAFFGQGTRLTVV.

The genes are TRBV5-1 and TRBJ2-2, with a weak D call TRBD2 (6 bases). Germline assignment: CDR1 SGHRS and CDR2 YFSETQ. The CDR3 loop spans 13 amino acids. The germline V and J ends were trimmed by 3 bases and 7 bases, with 10 bases remaining between them. CDR3 protein: CASSWDSGGELFF. As DNA, the CDR3 is TGCGCCAGCAGCTGGGACTCTGGCGGGGAGCTGTTTTTT.

The chain is built from TRBV7-8 and TRBJ1-4, with 8 bases fitting TRBD1. V shed 4 bases and J 8 bases; nucleotides not matched to a gene: 9. The V gene's germline CDR1 is SGHVS and CDR2 FQNEAQ. There are 15 residues in the CDR3. The CDR3 spells CASSSRTGRGEKLFF. The DNA for the CDR3 is TGTGCCAGCAGCTCACGGACAGGGCGCGGAGAAAAACTGTTTTTT.

The J gene is TRBJ2-1, the V gene TRBV19, with 10 bases fitting TRBD1. The CDR3 extends over 15 amino acids. Germline assignment: CDR1 LNHDA and CDR2 SQIVND (reference sequence). V shed 3 bases and J 8 bases; nucleotides not matched to a gene: 7. CDR3 protein: CASSIQDRGIDEQFF. CDR3 coding DNA: TGTGCCAGTAGTATTCAGGACAGGGGGATCGATGAGCAGTTCTTC.

This clone was seen just once. This rearrangement joins TRBV14 to TRBJ2-3; D is undetermined. The germline gives CDR1 SGHDN, CDR2 FVKESK. The length of the CDR3 is 16 residues. Trimming shortened V by 4 bases and J by 3 bases, and 17 bases separated the two germline ends. DNA of the CDR3: TGTGCCAGCAGCCCCGAAAGGCGACTGCCGACAGATACGCAGTATTTT. It codes for CASSPERRLPTDTQYF.

This rearrangement joins TRBV7-2 to TRBJ1-1; a possible D gene is TRBD1 (5 bases). V gave up 7 bases and J gave up 5 bases, with 17 bases separating them. Germline loops: CDR1 SGHTA, CDR2 FQGNSA. The CDR3 is 14 residues long. CDR3 DNA sequence: TGTGCCAGCATTTTAAACGGGCAGGGAACTGAAGCTTTCTTT. Translated: CASILNGQGTEAFF.

The rearrangement links TRBV7-3 to TRBJ1-5, with D possibly being TRBD1 (5 bases). The germline gives CDR1 SGHTA, CDR2 FQGTGA. Between the trimmed V and J ends, which lost 4 bases and 4 bases, there was a span of 8 bases. The CDR3 loop spans 13 amino acids. CDR3 residues: CASSSGHNQPQHF. The CDR3 DNA sequence: TGTGCCAGCAGCTCCGGACATAATCAGCCCCAGCATTTT. Using reference TRBV7-3 and TRBJ1-5 for the parts outside the CDR3, the full variable domain is GAGVSQTPSNKVTEKGKYVELRCDPISGHTALYWYRQSLGQGPEFLIYFQGTGAADDSGLPNDRFFAVRPEGSVSTLKIQRTERGDSAVYLCASSSGHNQPQHFGDGTRLSIL.

The CDR3 loop is CASSSTGYGYTF. The DNA of the CDR3 is TGTGCCAGCAGCTCAACAGGCTATGGCTACACCTTC. The rearrangement joins TRBV5-8 to TRBJ1-2; perhaps TRBD1 as D (5 bases). This CDR3 region has 12 residues. V dropped 3 bases and J dropped 4 bases, with 7 bases sitting between them. The germline V gene has CDR1 SGHTS and CDR2 YDEGEE.

V and J are TRBV29-1 and TRBJ2-7; 9 nucleotides line up with TRBD1. The CDR3 contains 15 residues. Germline V CDR1 and CDR2: SQVTM, ANQGSEA. The V segment lost 2 bases and the J segment 5 bases; nucleotides outside the gene matches: 10. As DNA, the CDR3 is TGCAGCGTTGAACGGATGGGACAGGGTACAGACGAGCAGTACTTC. As protein: CSVERMGQGTDEQYF.

The genes are TRBV7-3 and TRBJ2-3, with D perhaps TRBD1 (6 bases). Germline V gives CDR1 SGHTA, CDR2 FQGTGA. V lost 1 base and J lost 4, with 12 bases in between. The CDR3 has 15 residues. CDR3 nucleotides: TGTGCCAGCAGCTTAAGGTCAGGGGATGCAGATACGCAGTATTTT. Its translation is CASSLRSGDADTQYF.

The rearrangement joins TRBV19 to TRBJ2-4; D unclear. This CDR3 region has 16 residues. Trimming removed 5 bases at V and 0 bases at J, with 14 bases between. CDR1 is LNHDA and CDR2 is SQIVND in the germline V gene (reference sequence). The CDR3 here is CASSPLFELAKNIQYF. The CDR3 DNA reads TGTGCCAGTAGTCCCCTATTCGAGTTAGCCAAAAACATTCAGTACTTC.

The table lists this clone with a count of one. The genes are TRBV7-9 and TRBJ2-2; D might be TRBD1 (5 bases). The germline V gene encodes CDR1 SEHNR and CDR2 FQNEAQ (reference sequence). CDR3 size: 15 residues. Trimming took off 4 bases at V and 0 bases at J, with 9 bases between the two ends. CDR3 sequence reads: CASSSDNSNTGELFF. CDR3 DNA: TGTGCCAGCAGCTCGGACAATTCGAACACCGGGGAGCTGTTTTTT.

The chain is built from TRBV30 and TRBJ2-7; 8 nucleotides agree with TRBD1. The CDR3 has 14 amino acids. After removal of 2 bases from V and 2 bases from J, the junction contained 5 bases not matched to a gene. Germline CDR1 and CDR2: GTSNPN and SVGIG (reference sequence). CDR3 protein: CAWSTGTGTYEQYF. The CDR3 DNA reads TGTGCCTGGAGTACCGGGACAGGAACCTACGAGCAGTACTTC.

This sequence joins TRBV7-2 and TRBJ2-7, with TRBD2 matching over 9 bases. Looked up from germline, CDR1 is SGHTA and CDR2 is FQGNSA. This CDR3 contains 15 residues. The trim removed 0 bases at V and 6 bases at J, leaving 6 bases unmatched. Here the CDR3 reads CASSLAGGGASEQYF. In nucleotides, the CDR3 is TGTGCCAGCAGCTTAGCGGGCGGGGGGGCCTCCGAGCAGTACTTC.

The chain combines TRBV5-5 with TRBJ1-5, with TRBD1 identical over 9 bases. The CDR3 length is 15 residues. After removal of 3 bases from V and 9 bases from J, the junction contained 10 bases not matched to a gene. CDR1 is SGHKS and CDR2 is YYEKEE in the germline V gene (reference sequence). The CDR3 here is CASSSQQGADWPQHF. CDR3 in DNA: TGTGCCAGCAGCTCCCAACAGGGGGCTGATTGGCCCCAGCATTTT.

The chain couples TRBV7-2 to TRBJ2-1; TRBD2 agrees at 9 bases. Trimming cost V 1 base and J 5 bases; bases outside gene matches: 6. This CDR3 is built from 16 residues. Germline-derived CDR1 and CDR2 are SGHTA and FQGNSA. CDR3 residues: CASSLVGGGGNNEQFF. CDR3 nucleotide sequence: TGTGCCAGCAGCTTAGTCGGCGGGGGGGGTAACAATGAGCAGTTCTTC.

V gene TRBV6-5 combines with J gene TRBJ2-2; D ambiguous. Between the trimmed V and J ends, which lost 0 bases and 3 bases, there was a span of 5 bases. The length of the CDR3 is 14 residues. Germline lookup yields CDR1 MNHEY and CDR2 SVGAGI. CDR3 in DNA: TGTGCCAGCAGTTACTCTCCAGACACCGGGGAGCTGTTTTTT. It codes for CASSYSPDTGELFF.

This chain's CDR3 is CASSSAQDEQFF. Here the CDR3 DNA reads TGTGCCAGCAGCTCCGCCCAGGATGAGCAGTTCTTC. This chain links TRBV11-3 with TRBJ2-1, with unresolved D. Trimming took off 4 bases at V and 8 bases at J, with 9 bases between the two ends. The CDR3 contains 12 residues. From germline, CDR1 is SGHNT and CDR2 YENEEA.

The chain carries TRBV3-1 (or the pseudogene TRBV3-2) and TRBJ1-2, with a possible D match to TRBD1 (6 bases). The CDR3 has 18 residues. V was pared by 3 bases and J by 5 bases, with 25 bases between. The germline V gene has CDR1 LGHDT and CDR2 YNNKEL (reference sequence). The CDR3 here is CASSHGDWGPRGGYGYTF. The CDR3 region has the DNA TGTGCCAGCAGCCACGGCGACTGGGGACCCAGGGGTGGGTATGGCTACACCTTC.

The chain is built from TRBV10-2 and TRBJ1-1, with D unclear. The CDR3 covers 12 residues. V was clipped by 6 bases and J by 3 bases, with 8 bases between them. From germline, CDR1 is WSHSY and CDR2 SAAADI. DNA for the CDR3: TGCGCCAGCAGCACACGTTACACTGAAGCTTTCTTT. Protein product: CASSTRYTEAFF.